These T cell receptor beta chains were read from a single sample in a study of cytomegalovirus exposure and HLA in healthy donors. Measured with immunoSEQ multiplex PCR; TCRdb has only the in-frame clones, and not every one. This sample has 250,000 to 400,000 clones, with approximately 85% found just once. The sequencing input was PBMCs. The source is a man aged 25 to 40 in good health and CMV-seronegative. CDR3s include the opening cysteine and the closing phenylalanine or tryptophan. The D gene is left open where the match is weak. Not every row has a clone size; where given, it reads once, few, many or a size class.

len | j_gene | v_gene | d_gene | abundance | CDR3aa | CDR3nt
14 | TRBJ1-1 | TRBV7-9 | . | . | CASSLEFVASEAFF | TGTGCCAGCAGCTTGGAGTTCGTGGCCTCTGAAGCTTTCTTT
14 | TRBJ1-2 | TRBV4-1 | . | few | CASSQLPGLYGYTF | TGCGCCAGCAGCCAACTTCCAGGTTTATATGGCTACACCTTC
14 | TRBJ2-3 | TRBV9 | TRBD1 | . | CASSVGTGSDTQYF | TGTGCCAGCAGCGTAGGGACAGGGTCAGATACGCAGTATTTT
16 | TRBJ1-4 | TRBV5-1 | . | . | CASSLGGLVTYEKLFF | TGCGCCAGCAGCTTGGGTGGCCTAGTTACCTATGAAAAACTGTTTTTT
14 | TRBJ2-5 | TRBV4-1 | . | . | CASSQEEPYETQYF | TGCGCCAGCAGCCAAGAAGAACCCTATGAGACCCAGTACTTC
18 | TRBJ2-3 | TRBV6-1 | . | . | CASSEGFFVTVSTDTQYF | TGTGCCAGCAGTGAAGGCTTTTTTGTGACTGTTAGCACAGATACGCAGTATTTT
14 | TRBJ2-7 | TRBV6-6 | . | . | CASSYPNRAHEQYF | TGTGCCAGCAGTTACCCTAACAGGGCCCACGAGCAGTACTTC
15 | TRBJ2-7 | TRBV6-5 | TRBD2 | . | CASSPGLAGGYEQYF | TGTGCCAGCAGCCCCGGGTTAGCGGGGGGCTACGAGCAGTACTTC
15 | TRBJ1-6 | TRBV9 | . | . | CASSDRGTVNSPLHF | TGTGCCAGCAGTGACCGGGGGACGGTAAATTCACCCCTCCACTTT
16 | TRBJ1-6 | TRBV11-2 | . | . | CASSPFGGGGNSPLHF | TGTGCCAGCAGCCCGTTTGGGGGGGGCGGTAATTCACCCCTCCACTTT
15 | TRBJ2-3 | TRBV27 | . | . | CASSPRGRLTDTQYF | TGTGCCAGCAGTCCTCGTGGCCGACTCACAGATACGCAGTATTTT
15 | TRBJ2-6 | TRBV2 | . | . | CASRRFSSGANVLTF | TGTGCCAGCAGGAGGTTCTCGTCTGGGGCCAACGTCCTGACTTTC
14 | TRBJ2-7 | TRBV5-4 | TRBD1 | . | CASSLDRGVSEQYF | TGTGCCAGCAGCTTGGACAGGGGGGTGAGCGAGCAGTACTTC
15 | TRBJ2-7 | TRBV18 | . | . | CASSPADKGGYEQYF | TGTGCCAGCTCACCAGCGGACAAGGGAGGCTACGAGCAGTACTTC
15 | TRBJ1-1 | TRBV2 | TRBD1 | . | CASSYRGQGNTEAFF | TGTGCCAGCAGTTACAGAGGACAGGGGAACACTGAAGCTTTCTTT
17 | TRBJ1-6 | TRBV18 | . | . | CASSPETRLESNSPLHF | TGTGCCAGCTCACCCGAGACGAGGTTGGAGTCGAATTCACCCCTCCACTTT
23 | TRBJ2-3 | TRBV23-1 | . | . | CASSQSWPFGPRRDNLGTDTQYF | TGCGCCAGCAGTCAATCGTGGCCTTTTGGGCCGCGTAGGGACAACCTTGGCACAGATACGCAGTATTTT
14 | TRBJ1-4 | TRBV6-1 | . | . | CASSERPRNEKLFF | TGTGCCAGCAGTGAAAGACCGCGGAATGAAAAACTGTTTTTT
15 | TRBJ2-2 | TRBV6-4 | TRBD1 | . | CASRRTGTDTGELFF | TGTGCCAGCAGGAGGACAGGGACGGACACCGGGGAGCTGTTTTTT
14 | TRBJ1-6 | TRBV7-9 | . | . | CASSPGQFNSPLHF | TGTGCCAGCAGCCCCGGACAGTTTAATTCACCCCTCCACTTT
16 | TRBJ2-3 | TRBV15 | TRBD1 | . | CATSKGQGTLSDTQYF | TGTGCCACCAGCAAGGGACAGGGAACGTTGTCAGATACGCAGTATTTT
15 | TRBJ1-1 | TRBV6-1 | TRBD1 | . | CASGLVGGEDTEAFF | TGTGCCAGCGGTTTAGTAGGGGGCGAGGACACTGAAGCTTTCTTT
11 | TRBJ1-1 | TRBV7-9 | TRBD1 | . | CASINRGEAFF | TGTGCCAGCATCAACAGGGGGGAAGCTTTCTTT
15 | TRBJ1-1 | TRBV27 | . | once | CASRQNRVGNTEAFF | TGTGCCAGCAGGCAAAACAGGGTAGGGAACACTGAAGCTTTCTTT
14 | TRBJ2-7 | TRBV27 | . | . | CASRERDQTYEQYF | TGTGCCAGCAGAGAACGGGATCAGACCTACGAGCAGTACTTC
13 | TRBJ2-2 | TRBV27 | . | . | CASKDGGHGELFF | TGTGCCAGCAAGGATGGGGGCCACGGGGAGCTGTTTTTT
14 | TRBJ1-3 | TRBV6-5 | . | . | CASYNGGLGNTIYF | TGTGCCAGCTACAATGGAGGGCTTGGAAACACCATATATTTT
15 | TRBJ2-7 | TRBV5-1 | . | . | CASSLNPPSSYEQYF | TGCGCCAGCAGCTTGAATCCCCCGAGCTCCTACGAGCAGTACTTC
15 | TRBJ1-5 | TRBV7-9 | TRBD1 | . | CASSSTGISNQPQHF | TGTGCCAGCAGCTCGACAGGGATTAGCAATCAGCCCCAGCATTTT
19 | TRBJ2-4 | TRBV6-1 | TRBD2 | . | CASSDKLAGGLAAKNIQYF | TGTGCCAGCAGTGATAAACTAGCGGGGGGGCTTGCGGCCAAAAACATTCAGTACTTC
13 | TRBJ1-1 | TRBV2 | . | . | CASSGQLNTEAFF | TGTGCCAGCAGTGGACAGTTGAACACTGAAGCTTTCTTT
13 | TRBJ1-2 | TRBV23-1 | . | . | CASSMQGRGGYTF | TGCGCCAGCAGCATGCAGGGCAGAGGTGGCTACACCTTC
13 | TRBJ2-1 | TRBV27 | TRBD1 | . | CASSFDRANEQFF | TGTGCCAGCAGTTTTGACAGGGCCAATGAGCAGTTCTTC
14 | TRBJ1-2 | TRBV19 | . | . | CASSIPPDSYGYTF | TGTGCCAGTAGTATTCCTCCCGACAGCTATGGCTACACCTTC
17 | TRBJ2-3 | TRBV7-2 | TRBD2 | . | CASSLALLAGSTDTQYF | TGTGCCAGCAGCTTAGCATTACTAGCGGGGAGCACAGATACGCAGTATTTT
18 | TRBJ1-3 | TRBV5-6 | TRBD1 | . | CASSPPPGTGGPGNTIYF | TGTGCCAGCAGCCCCCCTCCCGGGACAGGGGGCCCTGGAAACACCATATATTTT
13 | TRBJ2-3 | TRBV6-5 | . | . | CASSLSSVDTQYF | TGTGCCAGCAGTCTATCTAGCGTAGATACGCAGTATTTT
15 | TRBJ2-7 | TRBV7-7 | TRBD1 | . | CASRPDRDRASEQYF | TGTGCCAGCAGGCCCGACCGGGACAGGGCAAGCGAGCAGTACTTC
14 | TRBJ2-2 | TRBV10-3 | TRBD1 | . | CAISGGQTTGELFF | TGTGCCATCAGTGGGGGACAGACCACCGGGGAGCTGTTTTTT
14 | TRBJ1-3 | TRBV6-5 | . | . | CASSYSRAGNTIYF | TGTGCCAGCAGTTACTCCAGGGCGGGAAACACCATATATTTT
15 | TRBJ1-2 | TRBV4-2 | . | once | CASSQALDTYYGYTF | TGTGCCAGCAGCCAAGCCCTCGACACATACTATGGCTACACCTTC
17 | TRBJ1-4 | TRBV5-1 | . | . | CAIPSLGGDSTNEKLFF | TGCGCCATCCCCTCACTCGGGGGGGACTCAACTAATGAAAAACTGTTTTTT
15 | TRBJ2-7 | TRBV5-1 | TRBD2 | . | CASSLTSGGAFEQYF | TGCGCCAGCAGCCTGACTAGCGGGGGGGCCTTTGAGCAGTACTTC
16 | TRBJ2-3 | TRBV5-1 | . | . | CASSLMAGVATDTQYF | TGCGCCAGCAGCTTGATGGCAGGGGTTGCCACAGATACGCAGTATTTT
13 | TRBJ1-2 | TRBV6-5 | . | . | CAIRRGGAFGYTF | TGTGCCATCCGGAGGGGGGGCGCTTTTGGCTACACCTTC
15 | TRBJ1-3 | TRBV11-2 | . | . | CASSLEGGSGNTIYF | TGTGCCAGCAGCTTAGAAGGGGGATCTGGAAACACCATATATTTT
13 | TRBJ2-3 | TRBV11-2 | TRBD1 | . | CASGQGRADTQYF | TGTGCCAGCGGACAGGGGAGGGCAGATACGCAGTATTTT